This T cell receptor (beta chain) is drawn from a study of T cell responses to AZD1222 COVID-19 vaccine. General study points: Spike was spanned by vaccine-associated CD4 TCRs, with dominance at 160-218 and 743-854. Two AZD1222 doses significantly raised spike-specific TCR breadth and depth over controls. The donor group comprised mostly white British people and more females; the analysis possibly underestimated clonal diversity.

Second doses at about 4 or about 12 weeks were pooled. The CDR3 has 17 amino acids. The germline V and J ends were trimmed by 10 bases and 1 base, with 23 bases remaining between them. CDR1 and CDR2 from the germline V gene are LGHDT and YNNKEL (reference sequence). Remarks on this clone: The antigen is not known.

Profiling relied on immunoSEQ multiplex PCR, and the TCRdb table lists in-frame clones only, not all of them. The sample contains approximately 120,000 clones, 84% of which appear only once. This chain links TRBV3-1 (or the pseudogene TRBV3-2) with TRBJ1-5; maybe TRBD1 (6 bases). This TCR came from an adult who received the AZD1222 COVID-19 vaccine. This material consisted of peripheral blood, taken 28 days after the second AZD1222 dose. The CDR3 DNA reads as TGTGCCACCCCGTGGAGGGTTATAGGGGGGAGCAATCAGCCCCAGCATTTT. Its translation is CATPWRVIGGSNQPQHF.